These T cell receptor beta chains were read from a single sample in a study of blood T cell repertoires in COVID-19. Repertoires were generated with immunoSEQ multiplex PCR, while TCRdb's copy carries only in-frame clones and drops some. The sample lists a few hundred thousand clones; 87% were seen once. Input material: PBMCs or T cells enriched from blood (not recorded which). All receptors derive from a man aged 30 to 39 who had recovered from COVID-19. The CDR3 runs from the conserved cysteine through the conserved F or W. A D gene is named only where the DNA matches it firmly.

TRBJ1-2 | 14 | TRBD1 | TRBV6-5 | CASSSTGGGYGYTF
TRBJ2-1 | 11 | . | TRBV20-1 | CSARGGNVQFF
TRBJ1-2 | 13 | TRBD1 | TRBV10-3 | CASQPGQPYGYTF
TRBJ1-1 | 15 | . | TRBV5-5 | CASSSRSGVNTEAFF
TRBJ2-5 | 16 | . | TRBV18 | CASSQLHAGNQETQYF
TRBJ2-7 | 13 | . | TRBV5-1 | CASSPGSTYEQYF
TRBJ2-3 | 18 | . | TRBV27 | CASSLVFVDIHKTDTQYF
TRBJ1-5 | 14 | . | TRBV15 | CATSRDRGYQPQHF
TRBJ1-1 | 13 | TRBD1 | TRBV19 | CASSRTGETEAFF
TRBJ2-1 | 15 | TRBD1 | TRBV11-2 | CASSFDRDGYNEQFF
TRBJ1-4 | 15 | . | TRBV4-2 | CASSQDQATNEKLFF
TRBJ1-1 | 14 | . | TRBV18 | CASSLAYGSTEAFF
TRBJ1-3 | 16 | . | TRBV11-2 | CASSLSFMTPGDTIYF
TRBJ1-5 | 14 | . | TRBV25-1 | CASSEWGNNQPQHF
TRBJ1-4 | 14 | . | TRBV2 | CASSRGTLNEKLFF
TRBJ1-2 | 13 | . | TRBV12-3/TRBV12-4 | CASSQSGDYGYTF
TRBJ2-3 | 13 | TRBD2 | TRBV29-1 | CSLRAGGTDTQYF
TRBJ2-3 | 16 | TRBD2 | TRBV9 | CASSASLAGWEDTQYF
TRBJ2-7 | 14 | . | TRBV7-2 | CASSIPPRQDEQYF
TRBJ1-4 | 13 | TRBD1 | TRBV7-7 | CASSLDRGQKLFF
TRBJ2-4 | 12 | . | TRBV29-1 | CSAGDSKTIQYF
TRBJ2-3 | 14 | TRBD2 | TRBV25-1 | CASSEWTSADTQYF
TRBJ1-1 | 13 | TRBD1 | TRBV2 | CAGRTGTEAEAFF
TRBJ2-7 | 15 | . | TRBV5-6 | CASSFTLLVTGEQYF
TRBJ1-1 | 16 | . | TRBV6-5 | CASSYSIGAGSTEAFF
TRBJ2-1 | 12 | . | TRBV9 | CASSVTLNEQFF
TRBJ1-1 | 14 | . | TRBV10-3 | CAISEPGTKTEAFF
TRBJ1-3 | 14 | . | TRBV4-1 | CASSQGSSGNTIYF
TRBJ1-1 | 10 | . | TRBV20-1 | CSARDREAFF
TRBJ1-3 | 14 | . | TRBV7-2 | CASSQTVVGNTIYF
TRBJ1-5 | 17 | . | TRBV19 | CASSKYGGRDSNQPQHF
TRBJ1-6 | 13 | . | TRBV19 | CATKYRDNSPLHF
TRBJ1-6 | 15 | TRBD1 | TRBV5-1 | CASSLDRGLNSPLHF
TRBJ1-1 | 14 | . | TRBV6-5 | CASGLGAMNTEAFF
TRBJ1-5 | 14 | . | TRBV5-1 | CASSLGGANQPQHF
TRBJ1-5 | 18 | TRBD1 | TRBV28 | CASRKSPRTGGGNQPQHF
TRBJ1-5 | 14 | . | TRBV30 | CAWRQGMGNQPQHF
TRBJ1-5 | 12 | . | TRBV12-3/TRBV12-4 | CASSPNNQPQHF
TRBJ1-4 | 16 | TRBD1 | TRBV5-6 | CASSLDRGVANEKLFF
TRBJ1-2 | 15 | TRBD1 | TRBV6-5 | CASSFTGGLNYGYTF
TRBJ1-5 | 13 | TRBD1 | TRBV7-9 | CASDRGTGQPQHF
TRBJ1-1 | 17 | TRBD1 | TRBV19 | CASSSTQETGMGAEAFF
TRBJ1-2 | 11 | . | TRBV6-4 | CAIDSYYGYTF
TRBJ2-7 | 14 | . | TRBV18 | CASSPTTGIYEQYF
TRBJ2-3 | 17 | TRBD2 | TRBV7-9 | CASSVGLAGAHTDTQYF
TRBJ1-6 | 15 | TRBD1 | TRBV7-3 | CASQRDRGSNSPLHF
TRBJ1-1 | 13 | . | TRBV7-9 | CASTLGGAAEAFF
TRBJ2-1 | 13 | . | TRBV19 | CASSIAVQSEQFF
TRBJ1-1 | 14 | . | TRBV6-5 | CASSGRSGRTEAFF
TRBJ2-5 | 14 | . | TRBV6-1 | CASSERGLVETQYF
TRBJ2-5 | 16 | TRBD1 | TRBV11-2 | CASAVTGAGTQETQYF
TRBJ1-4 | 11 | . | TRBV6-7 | CASSSDEKLFF
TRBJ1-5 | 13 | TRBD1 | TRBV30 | CAWSGGDRQPQHF